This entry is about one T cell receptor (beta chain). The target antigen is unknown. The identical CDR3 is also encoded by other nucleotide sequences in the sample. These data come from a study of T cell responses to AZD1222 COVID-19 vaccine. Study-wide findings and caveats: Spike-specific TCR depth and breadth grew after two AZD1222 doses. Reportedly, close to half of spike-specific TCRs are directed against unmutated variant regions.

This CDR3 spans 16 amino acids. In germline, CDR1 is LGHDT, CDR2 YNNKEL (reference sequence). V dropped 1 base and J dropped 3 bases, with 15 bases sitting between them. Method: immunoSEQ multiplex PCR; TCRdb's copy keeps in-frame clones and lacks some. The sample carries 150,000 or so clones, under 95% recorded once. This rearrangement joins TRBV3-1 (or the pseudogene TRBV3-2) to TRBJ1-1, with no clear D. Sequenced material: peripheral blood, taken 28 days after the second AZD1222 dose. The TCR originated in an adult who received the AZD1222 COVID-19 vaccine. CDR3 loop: CASSQGWRGRDTEAFF. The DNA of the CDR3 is TGTGCCAGCAGCCAAGGTTGGCGAGGGAGGGACACTGAAGCTTTCTTT.